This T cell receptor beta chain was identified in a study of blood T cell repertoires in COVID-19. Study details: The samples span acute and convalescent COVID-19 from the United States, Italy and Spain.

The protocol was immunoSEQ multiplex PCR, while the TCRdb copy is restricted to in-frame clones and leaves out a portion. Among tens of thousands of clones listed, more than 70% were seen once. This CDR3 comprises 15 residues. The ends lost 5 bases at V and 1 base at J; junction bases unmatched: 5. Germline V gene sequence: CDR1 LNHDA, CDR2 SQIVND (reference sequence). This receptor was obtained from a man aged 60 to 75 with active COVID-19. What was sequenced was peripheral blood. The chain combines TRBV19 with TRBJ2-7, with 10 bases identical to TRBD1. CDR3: CASSPSGQGSYEQYF. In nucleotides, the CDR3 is TGTGCCAGTAGTCCCTCGGGACAGGGGTCCTACGAGCAGTACTTC.